This TCR beta chain is from a study of cytomegalovirus exposure and HLA in healthy donors. With 3 bases clipped from V and 4 bases from J, the junction kept 9 bases outside the gene matches. The V gene's germline CDR1 is GTSNPN and CDR2 SVGIG (reference sequence). This CDR3 spans 15 amino acids. Worth noting for this clone: The antigen is undetermined.

Study-level findings and limits: A previous analysis found most TCR beta V segments productive roughly 90% or roughly 30% of the time.

Researchers ran the PCR with 60 Vbeta and 13 Jbeta primers. The data were produced by immunoSEQ multiplex PCR, yet TCRdb's version contains in-frame clones alone and is incomplete. The sample carries some 130,000 clones, roughly 77% recorded once. The chain is built from TRBV30 and TRBJ2-3, with TRBD1 matching over 8 bases. The sequencing sample was made of PBMCs. The sequence derives from a man in his thirties or forties in good health. CDR3 DNA: TGTGCCTGGAGCCCCGGACAGGGTTGGGCAGATACGCAGTATTTT. The encoded protein is CAWSPGQGWADTQYF.